The T cell receptor beta chain described here comes from a study of blood T cell repertoires in COVID-19. Original handling: Estimated nucleated cell counts came from reference gene primer amplification. Using immunoSEQ multiplex PCR, the repertoire was profiled, and TCRdb retains in-frame clones only, with some absent. That table is the source of V, J and clone size, and D and trimming were worked out from the DNA. The top ten hold roughly 4% of the sample, which has approximately 150,000 clones, 87% seen once. Germline assignment: CDR1 SGHVS and CDR2 FNYEAQ. The V segment lost 4 bases and the J segment 7 bases; nucleotides outside the gene matches: 7. This CDR3 is built from 13 residues. Which cohort a participant joined came from the clinical history participants gave.

The receptor was derived from a woman in her thirties or forties who had been exposed to COVID-19. The specimen sequenced was PBMCs or T cells enriched from blood (not recorded which). The chain couples TRBV7-6 to TRBJ2-7, with 7 bases identical to TRBD2. CDR3: CASSSGLDGEQYF. The CDR3, as DNA: TGTGCCAGCAGCTCCGGACTAGACGGTGAGCAGTACTTC.